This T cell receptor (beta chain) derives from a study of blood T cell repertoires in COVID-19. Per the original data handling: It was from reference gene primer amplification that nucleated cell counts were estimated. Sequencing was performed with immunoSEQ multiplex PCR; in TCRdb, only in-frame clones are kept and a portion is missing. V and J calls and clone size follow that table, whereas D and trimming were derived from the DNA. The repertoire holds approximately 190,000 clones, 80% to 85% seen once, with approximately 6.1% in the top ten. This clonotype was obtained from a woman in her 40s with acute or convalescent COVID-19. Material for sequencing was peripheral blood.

CDR3 nucleotides: TGCGCCAGCAGCCAAGTAACGTCTAGCAACGTCTACGAGCAGTACTTC. It encodes CASSQVTSSNVYEQYF. This chain uses TRBV4-1 with TRBJ2-7, with TRBD2 as a possible D gene (5 bases). The CDR3 covers 16 residues. Germline lookup yields CDR1 MGHRA and CDR2 YSYEKL. V dropped 1 base and J dropped 3 bases, with 16 bases sitting between them.